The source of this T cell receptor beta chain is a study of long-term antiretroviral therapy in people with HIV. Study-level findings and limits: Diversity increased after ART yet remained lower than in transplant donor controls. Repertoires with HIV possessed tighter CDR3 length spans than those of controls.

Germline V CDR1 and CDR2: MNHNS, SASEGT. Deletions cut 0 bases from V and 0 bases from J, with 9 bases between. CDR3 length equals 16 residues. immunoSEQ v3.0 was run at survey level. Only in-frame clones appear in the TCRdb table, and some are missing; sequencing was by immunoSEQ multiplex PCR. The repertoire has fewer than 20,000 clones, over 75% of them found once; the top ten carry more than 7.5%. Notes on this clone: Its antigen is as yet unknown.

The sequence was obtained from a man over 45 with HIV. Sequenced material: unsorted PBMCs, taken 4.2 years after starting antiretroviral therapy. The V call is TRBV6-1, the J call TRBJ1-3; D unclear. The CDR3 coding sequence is TGTGCCAGCAGTGAAGCGCACCGGGTCTCTGGAAACACCATATATTTT. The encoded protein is CASSEAHRVSGNTIYF.